A selection of T cell receptor beta chains follows, all from one sample in a study of beta chain features in type 1 diabetes. Libraries were prepared by immunoSEQ multiplex PCR; TCRdb keeps only in-frame clonotypes and omits some of them. This repertoire shows 200,000 to 300,000 clones, about 20% found once; its top ten account for around 0.029%. Sequences were obtained from naive CD4+ T cells from blood. These receptors were collected from a woman between 40 and 55 years old with type 1 diabetes. Each CDR3 is given with its conserved first and last residue. The D gene is left open where the match is weak. Where a row states a size, it is once, few, many or the class of an expanded clone; other rows omit it.

TRBJ2-7 few NA 13 TRBV29-1 CSVANGRTGEQYF TGCAGCGTTGCCAACGGACGGACGGGAGAGCAGTACTTC
TRBJ2-7 NA NA 13 TRBV7-9 CASTWGDRYEQYF TGTGCCAGCACCTGGGGGGATCGCTACGAGCAGTACTTC
TRBJ1-5 few NA 13 TRBV29-1 CSVVREGNQPQHF TGCAGCGTTGTCAGGGAGGGCAATCAGCCCCAGCATTTT
TRBJ2-1 NA TRBD2 16 TRBV4-3 CASSQEAGGGYNEQFF TGCGCCAGCAGCCAAGAAGCGGGAGGGGGGTACAATGAGCAGTTCTTC
TRBJ2-3 NA TRBD2 16 TRBV4-3 CASSQERLAGGVAQYF TGCGCCAGCAGCCAAGAACGACTAGCGGGGGGGGTGGCGCAGTATTTT
TRBJ1-5 NA TRBD1 15 TRBV6-5 CASSTGQLSNQPQHF TGTGCCAGCAGTACGGGACAGCTTAGCAATCAGCCCCAGCATTTT
TRBJ1-1 NA TRBD1 15 TRBV6-5 CASSRTGVGNTEAFF TGTGCCAGCAGCAGGACAGGGGTGGGGAACACTGAAGCTTTCTTT
TRBJ1-2 few NA 15 TRBV7-2 CASRSQGGENYGYTF TGTGCCAGCAGGTCGCAGGGAGGGGAGAACTATGGCTACACCTTC
TRBJ1-3 NA NA 14 TRBV9 CASSVSSSGNTIYF TGTGCCAGCAGCGTTTCCAGCTCTGGAAACACCATATATTTT
TRBJ2-4 NA TRBD1 13 TRBV5-1 CASSPTGGDIQYF TGCGCCAGCAGCCCGACAGGGGGCGACATTCAGTACTTC
TRBJ2-7 few NA 13 TRBV29-1 CSVEDRVSYEQYF TGCAGCGTTGAAGATCGGGTCAGCTACGAGCAGTACTTC
TRBJ1-5 NA NA 12 TRBV7-9 CASSPAGETQHF TGTGCCAGCAGCCCTGCCGGAGAGACCCAGCATTTT
TRBJ1-1 NA TRBD1 16 TRBV7-2 CASSLPRGQQNTEAFF TGTGCCAGCAGCTTACCGCGGGGACAGCAGAACACTGAAGCTTTCTTT
TRBJ2-7 NA NA 16 TRBV28 CASSSTRQEASWEQYF TGTGCCAGCAGTTCTACTCGACAGGAGGCCAGTTGGGAGCAGTACTTC
TRBJ2-1 NA TRBD2 15 TRBV9 CASSVGLAGESEQFF TGTGCCAGCAGCGTAGGGCTAGCGGGCGAGTCGGAGCAGTTCTTC
TRBJ2-6 few NA 14 TRBV19 CASSPQSGANVLTF TGTGCCAGTAGTCCCCAATCTGGGGCCAACGTCCTGACTTTC
TRBJ2-3 few NA 12 TRBV29-1 CSVGDYTDTQYF TGCAGCGTTGGAGATTACACAGATACGCAGTATTTT
TRBJ2-7 NA TRBD1 11 TRBV20-1 CSADRDSKQYF TGCAGTGCTGACCGGGACAGCAAGCAGTACTTC
TRBJ2-1 once TRBD2 15 TRBV6-5 CASSRGGGKAREQFF TGTGCCAGCAGCCGCGGGGGGGGGAAAGCCCGGGAGCAGTTCTTC
TRBJ2-7 NA TRBD2 15 TRBV4-3 CASSQGRENSYEQYF TGCGCCAGCAGCCAAGGGCGGGAGAACTCCTACGAGCAGTACTTC
TRBJ2-7 few NA 15 TRBV7-2 CASSLAPGPGYEQYF TGTGCCAGCAGCTTAGCACCAGGGCCCGGCTACGAGCAGTACTTC
TRBJ2-5 NA TRBD2 13 TRBV7-9 CASNIAGVETQYF TGTGCCAGCAACATAGCGGGAGTGGAGACCCAGTACTTC
TRBJ1-1 NA NA 15 TRBV16 CASSQEQGWSTEAFF TGTGCCAGCAGCCAAGAACAGGGTTGGAGCACTGAAGCTTTCTTT
TRBJ2-1 NA NA 13 TRBV29-1 CSVGGSAYNEQFF TGCAGCGTTGGAGGGAGCGCCTACAATGAGCAGTTCTTC
TRBJ2-1 few TRBD2 17 TRBV4-2 CASSQEVVRGGLNEQFF TGTGCCAGCAGCCAAGAGGTCGTGCGGGGGGGCCTAAATGAGCAGTTCTTC
TRBJ2-5 few TRBD1 14 TRBV27 CASSRDSTQETQYF TGTGCCAGCTCCCGGGACAGTACTCAAGAGACCCAGTACTTC
TRBJ1-2 NA NA 14 TRBV28 CASSPGTSNYGYTF TGTGCCAGCAGTCCGGGAACCAGTAACTATGGCTACACCTTC
TRBJ2-3 NA TRBD1 14 TRBV6-5 CASRITGGTDTQYF TGTGCCAGCAGGATAACAGGGGGCACAGATACGCAGTATTTT
TRBJ2-1 NA TRBD2 18 TRBV10-3 CAISAPGTSGPNYNEQFF TGTGCCATCAGTGCCCCCGGGACTAGCGGTCCCAACTACAATGAGCAGTTCTTC
TRBJ1-2 few TRBD1 16 TRBV5-4 CASSLPRTGNNYGYTF TGTGCCAGCAGCTTGCCCCGGACAGGGAATAACTATGGCTACACCTTC
TRBJ2-7 NA NA 13 TRBV7-2 CASSLVGEYEQYF TGTGCCAGCAGCTTAGTGGGAGAATACGAGCAGTACTTC
TRBJ2-1 NA NA 15 TRBV5-1 CASSPPGTGDNEQFF TGCGCCAGCAGCCCACCCGGGACGGGAGACAATGAGCAGTTCTTC
TRBJ1-1 NA NA 13 TRBV12-5 CASLGGADTEAFF TGTGCCTCCCTGGGGGGAGCCGACACTGAAGCTTTCTTT
TRBJ1-5 few NA 12 TRBV29-1 CSVVQGNQPQHF TGCAGCGTTGTACAGGGAAATCAGCCCCAGCATTTT
TRBJ2-1 few NA 14 TRBV5-1 CASSFAGSYNEQFF TGCGCCAGCAGCTTCGCAGGGTCCTACAATGAGCAGTTCTTC
TRBJ2-7 NA NA 13 TRBV7-2 CASSSTFSYEQYF TGTGCCAGCAGCAGCACGTTCTCCTACGAGCAGTACTTC
TRBJ1-2 NA TRBD1 14 TRBV12-5 CASVPTGGTYGYTF TGTGCTAGTGTCCCCACAGGGGGCACCTATGGCTACACCTTC
TRBJ2-7 once TRBD1 17 TRBV5-1 CASSLADREDVDYEQYF TGCGCCAGCAGCTTGGCGGACAGGGAGGATGTGGACTACGAGCAGTACTTC
TRBJ2-3 NA TRBD2 14 TRBV4-1 CASSQGRGTDTQYF TGCGCCAGCAGCCAGGGGAGGGGCACAGATACGCAGTATTTT
TRBJ1-1 NA NA 12 TRBV2 CASNLENTEAFF TGTGCCAGCAATCTAGAGAACACTGAAGCTTTCTTT
TRBJ2-1 NA NA 18 TRBV4-2 CASSQETLMAGIYNEQFF TGTGCCAGCAGCCAAGAGACCCTGATGGCGGGAATCTACAATGAGCAGTTCTTC
TRBJ1-5 NA NA 16 TRBV4-2 CASSQDGGGTGQPQHF TGTGCCAGCAGCCAAGATGGGGGAGGGACGGGTCAGCCCCAGCATTTT
TRBJ1-2 NA NA 14 TRBV10-3 CAISIQEANYGYTF TGTGCCATCAGTATACAGGAAGCTAACTATGGCTACACCTTC
TRBJ2-1 NA TRBD1 14 TRBV9 CASSVSGGIGEQFF TGTGCCAGCAGCGTTTCAGGGGGCATAGGTGAGCAGTTCTTC
TRBJ1-3 NA NA 13 TRBV29-1 CSVDSGAGNTIYF TGCAGCGTTGATTCAGGGGCTGGAAACACCATATATTTT